This record looks at one T cell receptor (beta chain) sequence and its context. Germline CDR1 is SGHTA and CDR2 is FQGNSA. V was trimmed by 5 bases and J by 1 base, leaving 8 bases between them. The CDR3 is 13 amino acids. The sample comes from a study of shared clonotypes between healthy human individuals. The split of CD4+ cells yielded CD45RA+ naive and CD45RA-negative memory subsets. Some clones are missing from TCRdb's copy, which holds only in-frame ones; the method was immunoSEQ multiplex PCR. The profile covers about 680,000 clones, with around 73% appearing a single time and around 2% taken by the ten largest.

This receptor was identified in a woman aged 25 to 39 in good health. The gene calls are TRBV7-2 and TRBJ1-1, with no clear D. The material sequenced was memory CD4+ T cells sorted from blood. Subset: CD45RA-negative fraction. Here the CDR3 DNA reads TGTGCCAGCAGCACCCGCTCGAACACTGAAGCTTTCTTT. It is translated as CASSTRSNTEAFF.